Listed below are T cell receptor beta chains from one sample, sequenced in a study of blood T cell repertoires in COVID-19. Assay: immunoSEQ multiplex PCR; the TCRdb copy retains only in-frame clones and omits some. The table lists roughly 150,000 clones, approximately 88% of them singletons, with roughly 5% in the top ten. The sample comprised PBMCs or T cells enriched from blood (not recorded which). These receptors came from a man between 65 and 85 years old who had been exposed to COVID-19. Each CDR3 is given with its conserved first and last residue. A D gene is named only where the DNA matches it firmly. Size values are once, few and many counts, or a class for expanded clones, and some rows have none.

v_call	cdr3_length	d_call	j_call	clone_size	cdr3_aa	cdr3_nt
TRBV5-4	15	.	TRBJ1-5	.	CASSLGSGAGQPQHF	TGTGCCAGCAGCTTGGGTAGTGGGGCTGGTCAGCCCCAGCATTTT
TRBV12-3/TRBV12-4	12	TRBD1	TRBJ2-2	.	CASSNTGAELFF	TGTGCCAGCAGCAATACAGGGGCCGAGCTGTTTTTT
TRBV6-6	13	TRBD2	TRBJ2-7	.	CASTPSGSYEQYF	TGTGCCAGCACGCCTAGCGGCTCCTACGAGCAGTACTTC
TRBV5-8	14	TRBD1	TRBJ1-1	few	CASSSRQGRTEAFF	TGTGCCAGCAGCTCGAGACAGGGGCGGACTGAAGCTTTCTTT
TRBV18	17	TRBD1	TRBJ2-5	.	CASSPSTGVAFQETQYF	TGTGCCAGCTCACCGTCGACAGGGGTTGCCTTTCAAGAGACCCAGTACTTC
TRBV29-1	12	TRBD1	TRBJ1-2	.	CSAGDSARGYTF	TGCAGCGCGGGGGACAGCGCGAGGGGCTACACCTTC
TRBV19	14	TRBD1	TRBJ1-2	.	CASREQGQNYGYTF	TGTGCCAGTAGGGAACAGGGGCAGAACTATGGCTACACCTTC
TRBV19	17	TRBD1	TRBJ2-2	.	CASRSLQGVAGTGELFF	TGTGCCAGTAGATCCTTACAGGGGGTTGCAGGCACCGGGGAGCTGTTTTTT
TRBV18	14	.	TRBJ1-3	.	CASSLRGPGNTIYF	TGTGCCAGCTCCCTCCGAGGGCCTGGAAACACCATATATTTT
TRBV30	17	.	TRBJ1-2	.	CAWSVQYRYQVSYGYTF	TGTGCCTGGAGTGTACAGTATAGGTACCAAGTTTCCTATGGCTACACCTTC
TRBV3-1/TRBV3-2	11	.	TRBJ2-1	.	CASSSLGEQFF	TGTGCCAGCAGCTCCTTGGGCGAGCAGTTCTTC
TRBV28	14	.	TRBJ1-5	.	CASSLGGGEQPQHF	TGTGCCAGCAGTTTGGGGGGAGGCGAGCAGCCCCAGCATTTT
TRBV6-1	16	.	TRBJ1-1	once	CASSASTRTANTEAFF	TGTGCCAGCAGTGCCTCCACCCGGACAGCGAACACTGAAGCTTTCTTT
TRBV7-2	17	TRBD2	TRBJ2-1	.	CASSQLQLAGAYNEQFF	TGTGCCAGCAGCCAACTACAACTAGCGGGGGCCTACAATGAGCAGTTCTTC
TRBV29-1	15	TRBD1	TRBJ2-2	.	CSSRVQGQGPGELFF	TGCAGCTCAAGAGTACAGGGACAGGGGCCCGGGGAGCTGTTTTTT
TRBV27	15	.	TRBJ2-1	.	CASSFSGRGYNEQFF	TGTGCCAGCAGTTTTAGCGGACGAGGGTACAATGAGCAGTTCTTC
TRBV18	18	TRBD1	TRBJ1-5	.	CASSPAWGQGVGNQPQHF	TGTGCCAGCTCACCTGCCTGGGGCCAGGGGGTAGGCAATCAGCCCCAGCATTTT
TRBV19	15	TRBD2	TRBJ2-2	.	CASAVMGRAAGELFF	TGTGCCAGTGCCGTTATGGGGAGGGCCGCCGGGGAGCTGTTTTTT
TRBV11-2	15	TRBD1	TRBJ1-3	.	CASSYDRGTGNTIYF	TGTGCCAGCAGCTATGACAGGGGGACTGGAAACACCATATATTTT
TRBV3-1/TRBV3-2	12	.	TRBJ2-1	.	CASSRGAIEQFF	TGTGCCAGCAGCCGCGGAGCGATAGAGCAGTTCTTC
TRBV10-2	15	.	TRBJ2-5	.	CASSDTGEGQETQYF	TGCGCCAGCAGTGACACGGGAGAGGGGCAGGAGACCCAGTACTTC
TRBV4-1	15	.	TRBJ1-2	.	CASSQDEGANYGYTF	TGCGCCAGCAGCCAAGATGAAGGGGCTAACTATGGCTACACCTTC
TRBV28	15	TRBD1	TRBJ2-7	few	CASTEPGQGLYEQYF	TGTGCCAGCACCGAACCGGGACAGGGACTCTACGAGCAGTACTTC
TRBV7-2	16	.	TRBJ2-1	.	CASTPGFTVSYNEQFF	TGTGCCAGCACTCCAGGATTTACTGTTTCCTACAATGAGCAGTTCTTC
TRBV2	12	.	TRBJ2-7	few	CASSVLYVEQYF	TGTGCCAGCAGTGTTCTATACGTCGAGCAGTACTTC
TRBV5-1	16	.	TRBJ2-2	.	CASSLSWRGDTGELFF	TGCGCCAGCAGCTTGTCTTGGCGGGGCGACACCGGGGAGCTGTTTTTT
TRBV19	14	TRBD1	TRBJ2-2	few	CASSPRQGTGELFF	TGTGCCAGTAGTCCCCGACAGGGGACCGGGGAGCTGTTTTTT
TRBV14	14	.	TRBJ2-2	.	CASSQVTFTGELFF	TGTGCCAGCAGCCAGGTCACTTTTACCGGGGAGCTGTTTTTT
TRBV21-1	19	.	TRBJ2-7	.	CASSMDSGTLCLEKGEQYF	TGTGCCAGCAGCATGGATAGCGGGACCTTGTGTCTGGAGAAGGGGGAGCAGTACTTC
TRBV11-3	14	.	TRBJ2-7	.	CASSSSESFYEQYF	TGTGCCAGCAGCTCGTCGGAGTCGTTCTACGAGCAGTACTTC
TRBV19	17	.	TRBJ1-3	.	CASSPPQKLGSGNTIYF	TGTGCCAGTAGCCCACCGCAAAAGCTTGGCTCTGGAAACACCATATATTTT
TRBV3-1/TRBV3-2	15	TRBD2	TRBJ2-3	.	CASSQASGGKDTQYF	TGTGCCAGCAGCCAGGCCAGCGGGGGGAAAGATACGCAGTATTTT
TRBV19	15	TRBD1	TRBJ1-5	.	CASSIQGVSNQPQHF	TGTGCCAGTAGTATACAGGGGGTTAGCAATCAGCCCCAGCATTTT
TRBV11-2	17	TRBD2	TRBJ2-1	.	CASSPRVGGGSYNEQFF	TGTGCCAGCAGCCCCCGCGTTGGCGGGGGGTCCTACAATGAGCAGTTCTTC
TRBV3-1/TRBV3-2	16	.	TRBJ1-3	.	CASSQGAKSSGNTIYF	TGTGCCAGCAGCCAAGGGGCGAAAAGCTCTGGAAACACCATATATTTT
TRBV18	15	TRBD1	TRBJ1-5	.	CASSGQGSLNQPQHF	TGTGCCAGCTCGGGACAGGGGTCCCTCAATCAGCCCCAGCATTTT
TRBV7-2	13	.	TRBJ1-3	.	CASRQSSGNTIYF	TGTGCCAGCAGACAGAGCTCTGGAAACACCATATATTTT
TRBV7-2	15	.	TRBJ1-2	.	CASSPEAGGKGGYTF	TGTGCCAGCAGCCCCGAAGCGGGGGGCAAAGGTGGCTACACCTTC
TRBV27	16	.	TRBJ1-5	.	CASSLDGVFANQPQHF	TGTGCCAGCAGTTTAGACGGGGTATTTGCCAATCAGCCCCAGCATTTT
TRBV19	17	.	TRBJ2-1	.	CASSPGLAQSSYNEQFF	TGTGCCAGTAGTCCGGGACTCGCCCAGAGCTCCTACAATGAGCAGTTCTTC
TRBV6-1	15	.	TRBJ1-2	.	CASSEAHGGNYGYTF	TGTGCCAGCAGTGAAGCCCACGGGGGGAACTATGGCTACACCTTC
TRBV5-1	14	.	TRBJ2-2	.	CASSLGLYTGELFF	TGCGCCAGCAGCTTGGGTTTATACACCGGGGAGCTGTTTTTT
TRBV19	16	.	TRBJ1-6	.	CASSSLLSSYNSPLHF	TGTGCCAGTAGCTCCCTCCTGAGCTCCTATAATTCACCCCTCCACTTT
TRBV18	12	.	TRBJ2-3	.	CASSPSPGTQYF	TGTGCCAGCTCACCCTCGCCGGGGACGCAGTATTTT
TRBV9	15	TRBD2	TRBJ2-1	.	CASSNGLAGTNEQFF	TGTGCCAGCAGTAACGGACTAGCGGGCACCAATGAGCAGTTCTTC
TRBV27	14	.	TRBJ1-1	.	CASSLYGTPGEAFF	TGTGCCAGCAGTTTATATGGGACACCCGGTGAAGCTTTCTTT
TRBV2	16	TRBD2	TRBJ2-1	.	CASSVDLLAGYNEQFF	TGTGCCAGCAGTGTGGACCTACTAGCGGGGTACAATGAGCAGTTCTTC
TRBV27	13	TRBD1	TRBJ1-1	.	CASRPRGPTEAFF	TGTGCCAGCAGACCCAGGGGGCCCACTGAAGCTTTCTTT
TRBV5-4	17	TRBD2	TRBJ2-7	once	CASRPQTGTSGSYEQYF	TGTGCCAGCAGGCCCCAAACCGGGACTAGCGGCTCCTACGAGCAGTACTTC
TRBV27	16	.	TRBJ2-1	.	CASSLLAVSSYNEQFF	TGTGCCAGCAGTTTATTAGCGGTGAGCTCCTACAATGAGCAGTTCTTC
TRBV7-2	19	TRBD2	TRBJ2-3	.	CASSLMVLSSGGRTDTQYF	TGTGCCAGCAGCTTAATGGTTTTGTCTAGCGGGGGACGCACAGATACGCAGTATTTT
TRBV30	12	.	TRBJ1-4	.	CAWSGDKGGLFF	TGTGCCTGGAGTGGGGACAAAGGAGGACTGTTTTTT
TRBV5-1	14	.	TRBJ1-1	.	CASSLRLRTGEAFF	TGCGCCAGCAGCTTGCGGCTTCGGACGGGGGAAGCTTTCTTT